This T cell receptor (beta chain) was sequenced during a study of T cells in Graves' hyperthyroidism and ophthalmopathy. Looked up from germline, CDR1 is SGHAT and CDR2 is FQNNGV. The CDR3 has 15 amino acids. The V end was cut by 3 bases, the J end by 0 bases, with 8 bases between. Amplification of TCR beta CDR3 regions was performed using RNA transcripts as template. The HTBI primer set served for first-round RT-PCR of the TCR CDR3. TCRdb reprocessed the multiplex PCR reads via MiXCR and lists one record per CDR3 protein. Here the sample spans approximately 630,000 distinct CDR3 sequences, roughly 16% being singletons.

The clonotype originates from a woman in her 30s with Graves' hyperthyroidism. Input material: blood. This chain uses TRBV11-2 with TRBJ2-2; D remains unclear. The CDR3: CASSLKGANTGELFF. Written as DNA, the CDR3 is TGTGCCAGCAGCTTGAAAGGTGCGAACACCGGGGAGCTGTTTTTT.